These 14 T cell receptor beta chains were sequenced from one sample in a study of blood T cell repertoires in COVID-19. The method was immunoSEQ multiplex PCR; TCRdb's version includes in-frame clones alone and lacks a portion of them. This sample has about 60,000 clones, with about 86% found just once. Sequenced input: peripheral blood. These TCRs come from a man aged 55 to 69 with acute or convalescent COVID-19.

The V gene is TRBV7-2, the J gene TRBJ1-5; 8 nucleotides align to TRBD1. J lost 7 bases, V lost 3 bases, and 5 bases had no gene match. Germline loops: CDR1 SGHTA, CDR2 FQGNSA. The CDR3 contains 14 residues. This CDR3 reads CASSFDRGKQPQHF. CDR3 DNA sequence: TGTGCCAGCAGCTTTGACAGGGGAAAACAGCCCCAGCATTTT.

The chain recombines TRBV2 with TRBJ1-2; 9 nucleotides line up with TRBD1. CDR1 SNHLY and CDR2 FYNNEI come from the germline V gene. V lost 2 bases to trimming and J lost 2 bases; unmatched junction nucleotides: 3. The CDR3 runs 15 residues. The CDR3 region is CASSELTGGNYGYTF. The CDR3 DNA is TGTGCCAGCAGTGAACTGACAGGGGGAAACTATGGCTACACCTTC.

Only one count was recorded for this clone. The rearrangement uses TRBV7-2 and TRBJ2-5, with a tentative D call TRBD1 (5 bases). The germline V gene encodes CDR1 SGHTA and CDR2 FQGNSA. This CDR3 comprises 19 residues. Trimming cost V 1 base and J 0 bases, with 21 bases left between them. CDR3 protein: CASSLGPPRQGLYQETQYF. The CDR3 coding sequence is TGTGCCAGCAGCTTAGGGCCCCCTAGGCAGGGCCTATACCAAGAGACCCAGTACTTC.

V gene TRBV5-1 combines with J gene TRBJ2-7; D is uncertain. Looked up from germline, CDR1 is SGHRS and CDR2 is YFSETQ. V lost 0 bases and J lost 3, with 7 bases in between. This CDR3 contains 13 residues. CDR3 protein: CASSLDRHYEQYF. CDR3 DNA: TGCGCCAGCAGCTTGGATAGACACTACGAGCAGTACTTC.

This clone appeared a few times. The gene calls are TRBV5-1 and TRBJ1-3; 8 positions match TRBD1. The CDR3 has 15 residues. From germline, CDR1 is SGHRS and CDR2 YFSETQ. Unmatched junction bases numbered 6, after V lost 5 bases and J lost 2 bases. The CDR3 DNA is TGCGCCAGCAGACCCCAGGGGGCGGCTGGAAACACCATATATTTT. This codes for CASRPQGAAGNTIYF.

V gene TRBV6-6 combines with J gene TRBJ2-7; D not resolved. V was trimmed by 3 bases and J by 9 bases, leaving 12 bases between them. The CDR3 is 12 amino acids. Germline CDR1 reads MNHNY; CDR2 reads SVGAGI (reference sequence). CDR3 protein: CASSYSPGGQYF. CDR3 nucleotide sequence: TGTGCCAGCAGTTATTCCCCCGGCGGGCAGTACTTC.

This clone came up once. The CDR3 loop is CASSPLGVAQPQHF. CDR3 DNA sequence: TGTGCCAGCAGCCCCTTAGGGGTGGCTCAGCCCCAGCATTTT. This chain uses TRBV6-6 with TRBJ1-5; D may be TRBD1 (5 bases). CDR3 size: 14 residues. Germline CDR1 reads MNHNY; CDR2 reads SVGAGI (reference sequence). V lost 6 bases and J lost 6, with 15 bases in between.

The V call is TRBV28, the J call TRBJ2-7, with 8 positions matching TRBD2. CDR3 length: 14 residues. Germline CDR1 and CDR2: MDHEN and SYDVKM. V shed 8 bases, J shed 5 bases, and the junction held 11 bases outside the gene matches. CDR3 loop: CASRRSGSVDEQYF. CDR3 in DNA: TGTGCCAGCCGACGAAGCGGGAGTGTGGACGAGCAGTACTTC.

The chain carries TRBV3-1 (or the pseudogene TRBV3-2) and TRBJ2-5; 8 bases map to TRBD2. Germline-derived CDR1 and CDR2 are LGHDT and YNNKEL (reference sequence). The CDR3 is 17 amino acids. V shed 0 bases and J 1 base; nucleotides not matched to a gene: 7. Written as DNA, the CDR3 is TGTGCCAGCAGCCAAGATTTGATAGCGGGGTTCCAAGAGACCCAGTACTTC. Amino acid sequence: CASSQDLIAGFQETQYF.

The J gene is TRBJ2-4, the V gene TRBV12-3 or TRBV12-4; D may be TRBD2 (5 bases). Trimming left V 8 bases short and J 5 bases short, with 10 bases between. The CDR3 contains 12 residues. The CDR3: CASGSRENIQYF. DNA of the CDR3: TGTGCCAGCGGGAGTCGCGAAAACATTCAGTACTTC.

The CDR3 coding sequence is TGCGCCAGCAGTCAAACAGGGGAGAATGAAAAACTGTTTTTT. Translated: CASSQTGENEKLFF. The chain has TRBV5-1 and TRBJ1-4, with 7 bases that match TRBD1. This CDR3 contains 14 residues. Germline CDR1 and CDR2: SGHRS and YFSETQ. With V trimmed by 5 bases and J by 5 bases, 6 bases remained unmatched.

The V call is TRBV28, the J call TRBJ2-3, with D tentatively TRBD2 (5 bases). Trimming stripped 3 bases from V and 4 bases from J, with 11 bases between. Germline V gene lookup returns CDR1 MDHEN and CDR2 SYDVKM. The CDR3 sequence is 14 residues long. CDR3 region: CASSLRATSDTQYF. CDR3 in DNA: TGTGCCAGCAGTTTGAGGGCCACCTCAGATACGCAGTATTTT.

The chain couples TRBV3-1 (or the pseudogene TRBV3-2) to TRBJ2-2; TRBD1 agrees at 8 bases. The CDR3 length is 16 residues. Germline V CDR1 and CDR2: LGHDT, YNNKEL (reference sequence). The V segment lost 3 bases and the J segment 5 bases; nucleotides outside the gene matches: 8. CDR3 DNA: TGTGCCAGCAGCCACAGAGGGACAGGCCGAACCGGGGAGCTGTTTTTT. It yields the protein CASSHRGTGRTGELFF.

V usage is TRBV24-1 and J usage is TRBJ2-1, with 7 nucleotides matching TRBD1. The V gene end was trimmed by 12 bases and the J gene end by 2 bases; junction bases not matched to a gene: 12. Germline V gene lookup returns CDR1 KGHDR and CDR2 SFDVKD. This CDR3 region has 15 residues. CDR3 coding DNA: TGTGCCGCGTACTCCCGGGACAGCACCTACAATGAGCAGTTCTTC. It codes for CAAYSRDSTYNEQFF.